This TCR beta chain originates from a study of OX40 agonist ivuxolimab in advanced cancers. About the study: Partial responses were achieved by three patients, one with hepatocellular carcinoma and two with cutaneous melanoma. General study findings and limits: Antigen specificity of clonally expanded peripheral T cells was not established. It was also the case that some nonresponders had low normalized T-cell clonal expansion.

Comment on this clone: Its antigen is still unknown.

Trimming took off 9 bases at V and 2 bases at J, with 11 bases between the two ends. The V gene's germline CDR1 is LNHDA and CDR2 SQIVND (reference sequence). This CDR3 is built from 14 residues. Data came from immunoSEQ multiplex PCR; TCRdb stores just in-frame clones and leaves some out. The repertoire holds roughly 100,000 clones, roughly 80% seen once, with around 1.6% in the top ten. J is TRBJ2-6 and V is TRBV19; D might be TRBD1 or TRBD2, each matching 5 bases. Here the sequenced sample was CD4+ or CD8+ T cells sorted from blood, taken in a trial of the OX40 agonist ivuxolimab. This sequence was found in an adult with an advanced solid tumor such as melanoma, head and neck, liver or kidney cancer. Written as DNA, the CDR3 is TGTGCCAGCGGGACCGAGACTGGGGCCAACGTCCTGACTTTC. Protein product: CASGTETGANVLTF.